This T cell receptor beta chain appears in the sequencing data of a study of blood T cell repertoires in COVID-19. This CDR3 spans 17 amino acids. Germline CDR1 is KGHSY and CDR2 is FQNENV. The trim removed 4 bases at V and 4 bases at J, leaving 14 bases unmatched. Measured with immunoSEQ multiplex PCR; TCRdb has only the in-frame clones, and not every one. The table has about 140,000 clones, 75% to 90% seen once. The sample was PBMCs or T cells enriched from blood (not recorded which). This receptor was obtained from a man aged 55 to 70 who had recovered from COVID-19. The V gene is TRBV16, the J gene TRBJ2-5; 8 bases align to TRBD2. CDR3 in DNA: TGTGCCAGCAGCCTAAGACGAAGGCGGGAGGAGGCAGAGACCCAGTACTTC. This encodes CASSLRRRREEAETQYF.